These 13 T cell receptor beta chains share one sample of origin, sequenced in a study of blood T cell repertoires in COVID-19. Clones were sequenced by immunoSEQ multiplex PCR, and TCRdb holds only the in-frame ones, with some missing. Of some 200,000 clones in the sample, about 87% were seen once. What was sequenced was peripheral blood. These receptors were taken from a woman aged 18-35 years who had recovered from COVID-19.

This sequence joins TRBV19 and TRBJ2-1; D possibly corresponds to TRBD2 (5 bases). V was clipped by 7 bases and J by 5 bases, with 12 bases between them. In germline, CDR1 is LNHDA, CDR2 SQIVND (reference sequence). The CDR3 sequence is 13 residues long. The DNA of the CDR3 is TGTGCCAGTACAGGAGGACCCAACAATGAGCAGTTCTTC. Encoded protein: CASTGGPNNEQFF.

The chain recombines TRBV27 with TRBJ2-1; a weak D match, TRBD1 (6 bases). The V gene's germline CDR1 is MNHEY and CDR2 SMNVEV (reference sequence). Trimming took off 6 bases at V and 2 bases at J, with 11 bases between the two ends. The CDR3 totals 14 residues. CDR3 in amino acids: CASSLGTPYNEQFF. CDR3 bases: TGTGCCAGCAGCCTCGGGACACCCTACAATGAGCAGTTCTTC.

The rearrangement links TRBV5-1 to TRBJ2-3, with 10 bases identical to TRBD1. CDR1 is SGHRS, CDR2 YFSETQ, per germline. V dropped 7 bases and J dropped 0; count of bases not matched to a gene: 8. The CDR3 sequence is 16 residues long. CDR3: CASARGQGYSTDTQYF. DNA of the CDR3: TGCGCCAGCGCCCGGGGACAGGGGTATAGCACAGATACGCAGTATTTT.

CDR3 sequence: CASSLSGRSRNEQFF. The CDR3 DNA reads TGTGCCAGCAGCCTTAGCGGGAGGAGTAGGAATGAGCAGTTCTTC. The chain joins TRBV7-2 to TRBJ2-1; 10 nucleotides agree with TRBD2. J gave up 7 bases and V 5 bases, and 8 bases lay outside the gene matches. The germline V gene encodes CDR1 SGHTA and CDR2 FQGNSA. The length of the CDR3 is 15 residues.

The chain couples TRBV9 to TRBJ2-3; TRBD2 might be the D (5 bases). The CDR3 consists of 14 residues. Germline V gene lookup returns CDR1 SGDLS and CDR2 YYNGEE. With 2 bases removed from V and 2 bases from J, the gap between germline ends came to 9 bases. The CDR3 loop is CASSVRELTDTQYF. In DNA, the CDR3 is TGTGCCAGCAGCGTGAGGGAACTCACAGATACGCAGTATTTT. The full variable domain, with the rest looked up from reference TRBV9 and TRBJ2-3, is DSGVTQTPKHLITATGQRVTLRCSPRSGDLSVYWYQQSLDQGLQFLIQYYNGEERAKGNILERFSAQQFPDLHSELNLSSLELGDSALYFCASSVRELTDTQYFGPGTRLTVL.

The chain recombines TRBV24-1 with TRBJ2-7; possibly TRBD1 for D (7 bases). The V end was cut by 0 bases, the J end by 7 bases, with 33 bases between. The germline V gene encodes CDR1 KGHDR and CDR2 SFDVKD. This CDR3 spans 21 amino acids. The CDR3 sequence is CATSDLIYRGHYEPRGREQYV. The CDR3 DNA reads TGTGCCACCAGTGATTTGATATACAGGGGCCATTACGAACCCCGGGGGCGGGAGCAGTACGTC.

This clone was found once. This chain joins TRBV7-9 and TRBJ1-5; 9 positions match TRBD1. The CDR3 spans 16 residues. The junction had 6 bases not matched to a gene; V was cut back by 4 bases and J by 2 bases. Germline V gene lookup returns CDR1 SEHNR and CDR2 FQNEAQ (reference sequence). The CDR3 protein is CASSSATGGRNQPQHF. The DNA for the CDR3 is TGTGCCAGCAGCTCAGCCACAGGGGGCCGCAATCAGCCCCAGCATTTT.

The chain uses TRBV6-1 and TRBJ2-7, with 7 positions matching TRBD2. CDR3 size: 18 residues. The ends lost 2 bases at V and 4 bases at J; junction bases unmatched: 17. Germline V gives CDR1 MNHNS, CDR2 SASEGT. The CDR3 nucleotides are TGTGCCAGCAGTGAACCGTCACCCCGGGACTATGCTTCTTACGAGCAGTACGTC. This gives the protein CASSEPSPRDYASYEQYV.

This chain joins TRBV18 and TRBJ1-5; 10 nucleotides line up with TRBD1. Trimming cost V 1 base and J 7 bases; bases outside gene matches: 4. CDR1 and CDR2 (germline): KGHSH, LQKENI. The CDR3 covers 15 residues. The CDR3 coding sequence is TGTGCCAGCTCACCACGGGACAGGGGCGGACAGCCCCAGCATTTT. Translated, it gives CASSPRDRGGQPQHF.

A word on this clone: In the same sample, other DNA sequences code for this CDR3. V usage is TRBV11-2 and J usage is TRBJ2-1; D might be TRBD2 (6 bases). There are 15 residues in the CDR3. Trimming removed 3 bases at V and 6 bases at J, with 15 bases between. Germline CDR1 is SGHAT and CDR2 is FQNNGV. CDR3 sequence: CASSLGRAGLNEQFF. CDR3 sequence (DNA): TGTGCCAGCAGCTTGGGAAGGGCGGGGCTCAATGAGCAGTTCTTC.

This clone was observed a few times. This chain links TRBV27 with TRBJ2-1, with D possibly being TRBD1 (6 bases). The CDR3 consists of 15 residues. Trimming took off 3 bases at V and 0 bases at J, with 9 bases between the two ends. Per germline, CDR1 MNHEY and CDR2 SMNVEV (reference sequence). The chain's CDR3 is CASSLKGGSYNEQFF. The DNA of the CDR3 is TGTGCCAGCAGTTTGAAAGGGGGCTCCTACAATGAGCAGTTCTTC.

V is TRBV18 and J is TRBJ2-5, with a weak D call TRBD1 (6 bases). V was shortened by 2 bases and J by 3 bases, with 31 bases between the two germline ends. Germline CDR1 KGHSH, CDR2 LQKENI. CDR3 length equals 21 residues. The CDR3 loop reads CASSPSQGLAAYWALKETQYF. CDR3 nucleotide sequence: TGTGCCAGCTCACCATCTCAGGGGCTAGCAGCCTATTGGGCACTCAAAGAGACCCAGTACTTC.

The chain has TRBV18 and TRBJ1-1, with D possibly being TRBD1 (5 bases). Trimming cost V 2 bases and J 1 base, with 20 bases left between them. From germline, CDR1 is KGHSH and CDR2 LQKENI. The CDR3 is made up of 18 amino acids. CDR3 in amino acids: CASSPSNFRGGENTEAFF. CDR3 coding DNA: TGTGCCAGCTCACCATCAAATTTTCGGGGAGGGGAGAACACTGAAGCTTTCTTT.